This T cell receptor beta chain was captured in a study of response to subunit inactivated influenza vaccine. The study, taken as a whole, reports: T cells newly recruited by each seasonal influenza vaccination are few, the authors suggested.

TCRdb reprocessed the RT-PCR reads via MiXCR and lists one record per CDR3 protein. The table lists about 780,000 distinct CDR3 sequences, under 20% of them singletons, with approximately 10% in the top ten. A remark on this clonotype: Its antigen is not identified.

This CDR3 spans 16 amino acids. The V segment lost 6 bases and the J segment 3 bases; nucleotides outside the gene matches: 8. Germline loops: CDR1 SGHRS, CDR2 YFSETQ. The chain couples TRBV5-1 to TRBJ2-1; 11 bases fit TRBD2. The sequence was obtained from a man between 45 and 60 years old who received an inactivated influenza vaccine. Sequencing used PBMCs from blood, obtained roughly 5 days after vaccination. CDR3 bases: TGCGCCAGCAACGTTGACGGGACTAGCGGCTACAATGAGCAGTTCTTC. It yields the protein CASNVDGTSGYNEQFF.